Sequencing of this T cell receptor (beta chain) was carried out in a study of blood T cell repertoires in COVID-19 (dated by TCRdb to between 2020 and 2021). About the full investigation: The collaborator samples originated in the United States, Italy and Spain and spanned the acute and convalescent phases of COVID-19. The prospective study material was composed of cDNA or gDNA derived from T cells, B-cell-depleted T cells, or PBMCs. Subjects who had been exposed to COVID-19, were actively infected with it, or had recovered from it provided the deeply sampled blood TCRbeta repertoires that made up the dataset. A freely available public database, intended as a resource for researchers studying the immune response to SARS-CoV-2, is where the repertoires were released. Samples came from the ongoing ImmuneRACE study (first 160 participants) plus 1,254 subjects from 6 global collaborators. The sample metadata nearly always contained a de-identified subject ID, COVID-19 status, age in years and sex. Where HLA class I and class II types were available, the types were taken from metadata supplied by the sample provider, not from assay-based typing.

TCRbeta CDR3 regions were amplified from genomic DNA using the immunoSEQ Assay, a bias-controlled multiplex PCR. As for the original processing: Within the assay, amplification of reference gene primers was used to estimate how many nucleated cells each sample contained. To quantify the absolute abundance of each unique TCRbeta CDR3 rearrangement, sequence reads were collapsed and filtered. For each sample, productive Simpson clonality was calculated as the square root of Simpson's diversity index over productive rearrangements. TCRdb re-hosts the immuneACCESS table, in-frame sequences only. Its copies lack some clones; in the studies checked, an unresolved V gene accounts for under half of them, and the cause for the rest is not known. Clone size and the V and J calls come from that table; the DNA yielded D and trimming. This sample comprises about 180,000 clones, 70% to 90% of them detected only once. 8% to 10% of the sample lies in the top ten.

The CDR3 contains 14 residues, cysteine and phenylalanine counted. The kept DNA is CDR3 alone, 42 bases in frame from the first base. The germline V gene (reference sequence) provides CDR1 SGHNT and CDR2 YYREEE. Ends trimmed: V by 4 bases, J by 2 bases; bases unmatched to a gene: 4. Results and caveats for the whole study, not just this receptor: Clinical and demographic metadata were provided uncurated, with the amount varying by source and participant.

With regard to this clone: Its antigen remains unidentified. Nothing much larger sits one base from this clone, and base qualities are not available.

Collaborating institutions collected whole blood in K2EDTA tubes following their own protocols. Collaborator samples were shipped for TCRbeta analysis as frozen whole blood, isolated PBMCs, or DNA extracted from either sample type. Sequencing input: peripheral blood. Recombination linked TRBV5-4 to TRBJ2-5; 8 bases in the middle match TRBD1. The clonotype comes from a man aged 45 to 65 with active or convalescent COVID-19. The DNA sequence is given as TGTGCCAGCAGCACAACAGGGGGGCAAGAGACCCAGTACTTC. The encoded protein is CASSTTGGQETQYF.